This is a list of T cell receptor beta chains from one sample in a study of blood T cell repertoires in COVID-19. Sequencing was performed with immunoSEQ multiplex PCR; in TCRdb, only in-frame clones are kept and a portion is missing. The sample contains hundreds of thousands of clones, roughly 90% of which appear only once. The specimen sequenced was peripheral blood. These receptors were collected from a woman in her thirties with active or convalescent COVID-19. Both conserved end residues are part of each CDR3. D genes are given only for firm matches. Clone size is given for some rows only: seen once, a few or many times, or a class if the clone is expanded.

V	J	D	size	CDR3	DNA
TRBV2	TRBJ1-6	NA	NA	CASSPDSYNSPLHF	TGTGCCAGCAGTCCGGACAGCTATAATTCACCCCTCCACTTT
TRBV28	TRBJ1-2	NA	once	CASSGGAGGYTF	TGTGCCAGCAGTGGGGGGGCAGGCGGCTACACCTTC
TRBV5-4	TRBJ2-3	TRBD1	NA	CASRVRDRLTDTQYF	TGTGCCAGCAGGGTGAGGGACAGACTCACAGATACGCAGTATTTT
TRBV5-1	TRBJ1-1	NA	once	CASSLETRNIEAFF	TGCGCCAGCAGCTTGGAGACGCGGAACATTGAAGCTTTCTTT
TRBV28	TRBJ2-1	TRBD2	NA	CASSPGLAGGLSGNEQFF	TGTGCCAGCAGCCCGGGACTAGCGGGAGGGCTCAGTGGGAATGAGCAGTTCTTC
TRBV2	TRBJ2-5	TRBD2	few	CASIGGGALIKTQYF	TGTGCCAGCATCGGCGGGGGGGCCTTGATAAAGACCCAGTACTTC
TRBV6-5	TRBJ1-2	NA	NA	CASSYSGFRVDGYTF	TGTGCCAGCAGTTACTCTGGTTTCCGCGTTGATGGCTACACCTTC
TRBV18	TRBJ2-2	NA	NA	CASSPRWGDGGELFF	TGTGCCAGCTCACCACGCTGGGGAGATGGCGGGGAGCTGTTTTTT
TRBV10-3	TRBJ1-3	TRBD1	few	CAIRPSDRAGNTIYF	TGTGCCATCAGACCCTCGGACAGGGCTGGAAACACCATATATTTT
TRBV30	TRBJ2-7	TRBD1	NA	CAWSTGTGYYEQYF	TGTGCCTGGAGCACCGGGACAGGGTACTACGAGCAGTACTTC
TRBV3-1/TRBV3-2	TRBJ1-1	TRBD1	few	CASSQDSIFGTGMNTEAFF	TGTGCCAGCAGCCAAGATTCCATTTTCGGGACAGGAATGAACACTGAAGCTTTCTTT
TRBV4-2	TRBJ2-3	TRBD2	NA	CASSPGLAGGTDTQYF	TGTGCCAGCAGCCCCGGGCTAGCGGGAGGCACAGATACGCAGTATTTT
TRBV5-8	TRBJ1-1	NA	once	CASSLLQGGNTEAFF	TGTGCCAGCAGCCTCCTGCAGGGAGGAAACACTGAAGCTTTCTTT
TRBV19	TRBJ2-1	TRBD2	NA	CASSIVRLAGAEQFF	TGTGCCAGTAGTATAGTACGGCTAGCGGGAGCTGAGCAGTTCTTC
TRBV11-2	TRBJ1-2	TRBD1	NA	CASSPQGANYGYTF	TGTGCCAGCAGCCCCCAGGGGGCTAACTATGGCTACACCTTC
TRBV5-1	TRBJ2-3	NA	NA	CASSLVQDPTDTQYF	TGCGCCAGCAGCTTGGTACAGGATCCCACAGATACGCAGTATTTT
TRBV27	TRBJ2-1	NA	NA	CASSLGLVNEQFF	TGTGCCAGCAGTTTAGGACTTGTCAATGAGCAGTTCTTC
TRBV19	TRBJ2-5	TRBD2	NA	CASKASGGTETQYF	TGTGCCAGTAAGGCTAGCGGGGGGACAGAGACCCAGTACTTC
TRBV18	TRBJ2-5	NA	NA	CASSLGQIQETQYF	TGTGCCAGCTCACTCGGACAGATTCAAGAGACCCAGTACTTC
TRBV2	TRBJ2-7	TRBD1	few	CATGQGIGGTYEQYF	TGTGCCACGGGACAGGGGATAGGGGGGACCTACGAGCAGTACTTC
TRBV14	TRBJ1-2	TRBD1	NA	CASSQTTGSYYGYTF	TGTGCCAGCAGCCAAACGACAGGGTCCTACTATGGCTACACCTTC
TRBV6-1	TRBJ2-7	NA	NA	CASSERETYEQYF	TGTGCCAGCAGTGAACGGGAAACCTACGAGCAGTACTTC
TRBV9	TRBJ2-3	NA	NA	CASSDTGHPTDTQYF	TGTGCCAGCAGTGATACAGGGCATCCCACAGATACGCAGTATTTT
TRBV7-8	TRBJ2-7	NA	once	CASSLEQNYEQYF	TGTGCCAGCAGCTTAGAACAGAACTACGAGCAGTACTTC
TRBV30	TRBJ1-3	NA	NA	CAWSKGGTGNTIYF	TGTGCCTGGAGTAAAGGAGGTACTGGAAACACCATATATTTT
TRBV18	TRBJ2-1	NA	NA	CASSPVGAYNEQFF	TGTGCCAGCTCACCAGTGGGGGCGTACAATGAGCAGTTCTTC
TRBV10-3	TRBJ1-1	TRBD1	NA	CAISEQTGLNTEAFF	TGTGCCATCAGTGAGCAGACAGGGTTGAACACTGAAGCTTTCTTT
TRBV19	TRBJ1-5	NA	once	CASSKDSYSNQPQHF	TGTGCCAGTAGTAAGGACAGTTATAGCAATCAGCCCCAGCATTTT
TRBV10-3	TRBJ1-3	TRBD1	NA	CAISQGEDSGNTIYF	TGTGCCATCTCCCAGGGGGAAGACTCTGGAAACACCATATATTTT
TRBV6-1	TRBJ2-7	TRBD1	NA	CASSDSPGGTYEQYF	TGTGCCAGCAGTGATAGCCCAGGGGGTACCTACGAGCAGTACTTC
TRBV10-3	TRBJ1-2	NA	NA	CASNRYGQQNTNYGYTF	TGTGCCAGCAACCGATATGGACAGCAGAACACTAACTATGGCTACACCTTC
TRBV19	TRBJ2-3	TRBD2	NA	CASRTPSGGLGGTDTQYF	TGTGCCAGTAGGACTCCTAGCGGGGGGCTCGGAGGCACAGATACGCAGTATTTT
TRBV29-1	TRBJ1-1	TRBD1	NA	CSVVDRAGGDTEAFF	TGCAGCGTGGTAGACAGGGCTGGGGGCGACACTGAAGCTTTCTTT
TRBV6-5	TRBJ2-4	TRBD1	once	CASSPWDRAWNIQYF	TGTGCCAGCAGTCCATGGGACAGGGCTTGGAACATTCAGTACTTC
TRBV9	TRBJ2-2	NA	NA	CASSVGGVGELFF	TGTGCCAGCAGCGTAGGGGGAGTCGGGGAGCTGTTTTTT
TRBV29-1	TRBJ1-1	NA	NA	CSVPTTDLNTEAFF	TGCAGCGTTCCGACGACAGACTTGAACACTGAAGCTTTCTTT
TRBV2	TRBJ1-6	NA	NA	CASKDSLNSPLHF	TGTGCCAGCAAAGACAGTCTAAATTCACCCCTCCACTTT
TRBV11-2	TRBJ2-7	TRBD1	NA	CASSYRGRGRWDEQYF	TGTGCCAGCAGCTATAGGGGCAGGGGGCGCTGGGACGAGCAGTACTTC
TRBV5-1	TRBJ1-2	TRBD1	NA	CASSSETGINYGYTF	TGCGCCAGCAGCTCCGAGACAGGGATCAACTATGGCTACACCTTC
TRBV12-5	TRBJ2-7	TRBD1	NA	CASGLGLTGGTYEQYF	TGTGCTAGTGGTTTGGGCCTAACAGGGGGCACCTACGAGCAGTACTTC
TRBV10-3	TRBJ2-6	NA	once	CAISERVGANVLTF	TGTGCCATCAGTGAGCGGGTTGGGGCCAACGTCCTGACTTTC
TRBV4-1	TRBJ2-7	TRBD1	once	CASSLRAGGSGEQYF	TGCGCCAGCAGCCTCCGTGCAGGGGGTTCTGGCGAGCAGTACTTC
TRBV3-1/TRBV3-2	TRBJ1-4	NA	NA	CASSQTTGTNEKLFF	TGTGCCAGCAGCCAAACGACGGGAACTAATGAAAAACTGTTTTTT
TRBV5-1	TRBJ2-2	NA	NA	CASSRLPPGQQNTGELFF	TGCGCCAGCAGCCGCCTTCCTCCGGGACAACAGAACACCGGGGAGCTGTTTTTT
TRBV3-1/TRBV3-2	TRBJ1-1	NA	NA	CASSPPRVTEAFF	TGTGCCAGCAGCCCCCCCAGGGTCACTGAAGCTTTCTTT
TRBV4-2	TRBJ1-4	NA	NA	CASSQEAGFSEEKLFF	TGTGCCAGCAGCCAAGAAGCGGGGTTCTCGGAGGAAAAACTGTTTTTT
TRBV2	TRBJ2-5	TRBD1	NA	CASSRTGNPRWTDSETQYF	TGTGCCAGCAGTAGGACAGGGAACCCCCGGTGGACTGACTCAGAGACCCAGTACTTC
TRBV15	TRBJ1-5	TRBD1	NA	CAISSDRGNQPQHF	TGTGCCATCAGCAGCGACAGGGGGAATCAGCCCCAGCATTTT
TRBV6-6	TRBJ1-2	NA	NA	CASAPRGAGYYGYTF	TGTGCCAGCGCGCCCCGAGGAGCCGGTTACTATGGCTACACCTTC
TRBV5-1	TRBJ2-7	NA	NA	CASSLELSSSYGQYF	TGCGCCAGCAGCTTAGAACTGTCGAGCTCCTACGGGCAGTACTTC
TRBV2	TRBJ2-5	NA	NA	CASSLAGVPETQYF	TGTGCCAGCAGTCTCGCAGGGGTTCCAGAGACCCAGTACTTC
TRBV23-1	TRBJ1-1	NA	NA	CASSTTRQTEAFF	TGCGCCAGCAGTACCACCCGACAGACTGAAGCTTTCTTT
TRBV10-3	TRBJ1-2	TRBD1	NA	CAIRPTGWALSYGYTF	TGTGCCATCAGACCGACAGGGTGGGCTTTATCATATGGCTACACCTTC
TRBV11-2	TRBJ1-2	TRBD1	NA	CASSLSGTGERTF	TGTGCCAGCAGCTTATCAGGGACAGGGGAACGCACCTTC
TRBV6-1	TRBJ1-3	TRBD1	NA	CASSEGTGGGNTIYF	TGTGCCAGCAGTGAAGGGACAGGGGGCGGAAACACCATATATTTT